A selection of T cell receptor beta chains follows, all from one sample in a study of cytomegalovirus exposure and HLA in healthy donors. Generated by immunoSEQ multiplex PCR, the TCRdb table keeps only in-frame clones and is missing some. The sample lists under 95,000 clones; about three quarters were seen once. Sequencing used PBMCs. All receptors derive from a male donor in good health and CMV-seronegative. The CDR3 runs from the conserved cysteine through the conserved F or W. Clone size is not always given. Where it is, it says once, few, many or a class for expanded clones.

V	J	size	CDR3
TRBV28	TRBJ2-4	-	CASSWGREGAKNIQYF
TRBV6-1	TRBJ1-2	-	CAGRGTGHYGYTF
TRBV5-1	TRBJ2-7	-	CASSLQGSYEQYF
TRBV7-2	TRBJ1-5	-	CASSRLGGPQHF
TRBV6-4	TRBJ1-1	once	CASSAEGGITEAFF
TRBV5-4	TRBJ2-5	-	CASSSEGLSEETQYF
TRBV7-3	TRBJ2-3	-	CASSSRHGRESTDTQYF
TRBV2	TRBJ1-2	-	CASSADSGTGSDGYTF
TRBV5-8	TRBJ2-1	-	CASSFPTQYNEQFF
TRBV27	TRBJ2-7	few	CASTSNPGTPSRVQYF
TRBV6-6	TRBJ1-5	few	CASSSWGGTNQPQHF
TRBV27	TRBJ1-1	-	CASKGVGTTEAFF
TRBV7-2	TRBJ2-1	few	CASSVTSGGAKNEQFF
TRBV28	TRBJ1-1	-	CASRHRVGSTEAFF
TRBV5-1	TRBJ2-5	few	CASSLGDSQETQYF
TRBV27	TRBJ2-7	-	CASSLTELSYEQYF
TRBV6-6	TRBJ2-7	-	CASSYSQGPYEQYF
TRBV7-3	TRBJ2-1	once	CASSERGQGSSNEQFF
TRBV2	TRBJ2-5	-	CASRVGTAGGPETQYF
TRBV25-1	TRBJ2-5	-	CASSESRGGLETQYF
TRBV4-1	TRBJ2-7	-	CASSLSPGQGTYEQYF
TRBV5-5	TRBJ2-5	once	CASSSLLREHQETQYF
TRBV29-1	TRBJ2-1	-	CSVSPTGGLAGGLHEQFF
TRBV5-1	TRBJ1-6	-	CASSLKTGGSGSPLHF
TRBV10-3	TRBJ2-5	-	CAISETSQETQYF
TRBV10-3	TRBJ1-6	-	CAISDRGDHSPLHF
TRBV19	TRBJ1-5	-	CAISNGGRSSNQPQHF
TRBV5-1	TRBJ2-1	-	CASSSDRVTYNEQFF
TRBV19	TRBJ1-5	-	CASTVSNQPQHF
TRBV19	TRBJ2-2	-	CASSMRLAGGNGELFF
TRBV6-5	TRBJ2-4	-	CASSYSAKGVKNIQYF
TRBV7-2	TRBJ2-7	-	CASSPTRGSSYEQYF
TRBV5-1	TRBJ1-2	-	CASSSGQSYGYTF
TRBV5-1	TRBJ2-3	-	CASSFSGGWTDTQYF
TRBV6-5	TRBJ2-7	-	CASQGAGYEQYF
TRBV28	TRBJ2-7	few	CASCLQGGYGEQYF
TRBV29-1	TRBJ2-3	-	CSVASGSSTDTQYF
TRBV27	TRBJ2-7	few	CASSPGQSYEQYF
TRBV19	TRBJ1-5	-	CASSTGTGGRQPQHF
TRBV5-1	TRBJ2-3	-	CASSPGTGGLYTDTQYF
TRBV7-6	TRBJ1-1	few	CASSADRANTEAFF
TRBV5-1	TRBJ1-5	-	CASSLMERENQPQHF
TRBV7-2	TRBJ1-2	-	CASSSRRGSYGYTF
TRBV6-5	TRBJ2-7	-	CASSPGTGVRKQYF
TRBV2	TRBJ2-5	-	CASSEERQETQYF
TRBV6-4	TRBJ2-7	-	CASSGLFAQGGYEQYF
TRBV15	TRBJ1-2	-	CATSSPGVANYGYTF